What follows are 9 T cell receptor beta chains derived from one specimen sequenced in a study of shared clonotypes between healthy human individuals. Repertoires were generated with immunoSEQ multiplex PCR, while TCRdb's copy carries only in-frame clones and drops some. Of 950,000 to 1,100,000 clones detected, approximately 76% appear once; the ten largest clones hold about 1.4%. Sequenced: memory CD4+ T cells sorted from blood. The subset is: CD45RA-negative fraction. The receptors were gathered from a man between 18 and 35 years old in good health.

CDR3 DNA sequence: TGTGCCAGCAGCGCTCAGAACACCGGGGAGCTGTTTTTT. Protein: CASSAQNTGELFF. V gene TRBV9 combines with J gene TRBJ2-2, with D hard to call. In germline, CDR1 is SGDLS, CDR2 YYNGEE. This CDR3 region has 13 residues. With 3 bases removed from V and 1 base from J, the gap between germline ends came to 4 bases.

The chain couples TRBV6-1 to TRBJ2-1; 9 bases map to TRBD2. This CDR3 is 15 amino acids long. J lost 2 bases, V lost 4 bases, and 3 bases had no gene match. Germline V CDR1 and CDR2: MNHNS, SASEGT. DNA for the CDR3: TGTGCCAGCAGTGGCTCTAGCGGGGCCTACAATGAGCAGTTCTTC. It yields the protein CASSGSSGAYNEQFF.

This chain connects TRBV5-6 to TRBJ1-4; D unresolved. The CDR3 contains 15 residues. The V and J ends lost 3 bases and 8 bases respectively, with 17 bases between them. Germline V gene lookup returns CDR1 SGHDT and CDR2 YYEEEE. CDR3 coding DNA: TGTGCCAGCAGCTCCACGTACTATTGGGCCGAAAAACTGTTTTTT. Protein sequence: CASSSTYYWAEKLFF.

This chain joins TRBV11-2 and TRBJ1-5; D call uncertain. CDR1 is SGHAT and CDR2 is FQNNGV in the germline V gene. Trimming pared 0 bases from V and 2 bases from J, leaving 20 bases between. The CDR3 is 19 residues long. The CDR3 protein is CASSLEPGKGGRGNQPQHF. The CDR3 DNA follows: TGTGCCAGCAGCTTAGAGCCGGGGAAGGGAGGGAGGGGCAATCAGCCCCAGCATTTT. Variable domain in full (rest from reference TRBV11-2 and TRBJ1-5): EAGVAQSPRYKIIEKRQSVAFWCNPISGHATLYWYQQILGQGPKLLIQFQNNGVVDDSQLPKDRFSAERLKGVDSTLKIQPAKLEDSAVYLCASSLEPGKGGRGNQPQHFGDGTRLSIL.

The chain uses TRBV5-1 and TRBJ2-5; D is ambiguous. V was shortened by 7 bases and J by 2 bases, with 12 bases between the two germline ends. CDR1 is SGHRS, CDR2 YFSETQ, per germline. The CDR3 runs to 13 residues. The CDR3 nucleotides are TGCGCCAGCTGTAGATGGGTACAAGAGACCCAGTACTTC. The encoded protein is CASCRWVQETQYF. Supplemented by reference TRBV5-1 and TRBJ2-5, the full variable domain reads KAGVTQTPRYLIKTRGQQVTLSCSPISGHRSVSWYQQTPGQGLQFLFEYFSETQRNKGNFPGRFSGRQFSNSRSEMNVSTLELGDSALYLCASCRWVQETQYFGPGTRLLVL.

CDR3 coding DNA: TGTGCCAGCACGGGACTAGCCCCGCAAGGCACCGGGGAGCTGTTTTTT. Its translation is CASTGLAPQGTGELFF. V is TRBV2 and J is TRBJ2-2, with 9 nucleotides matching TRBD2. Unmatched junction bases numbered 10, after V lost 7 bases and J lost 4 bases. CDR1 is SNHLY and CDR2 is FYNNEI in the germline V gene. The CDR3 is 16 residues long.

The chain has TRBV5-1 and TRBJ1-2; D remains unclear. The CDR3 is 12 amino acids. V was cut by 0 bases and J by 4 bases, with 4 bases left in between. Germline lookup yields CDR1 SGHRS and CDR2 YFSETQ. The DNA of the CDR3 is TGCGCCAGCAGCTTGGGTCTCTATGGCTACACCTTC. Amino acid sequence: CASSLGLYGYTF.

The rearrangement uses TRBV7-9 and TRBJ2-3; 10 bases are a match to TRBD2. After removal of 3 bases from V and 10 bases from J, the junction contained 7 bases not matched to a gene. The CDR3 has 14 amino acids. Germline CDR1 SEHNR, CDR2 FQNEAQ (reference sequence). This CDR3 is CASSFGLAGVAQYF. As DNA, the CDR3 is TGTGCCAGCAGCTTTGGGCTAGCGGGAGTTGCGCAGTATTTT. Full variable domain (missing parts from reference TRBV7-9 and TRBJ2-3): DTGVSQNPRHKITKRGQNVTFRCDPISEHNRLYWYRQTLGQGPEFLTYFQNEAQLEKSRLLSDRFSAERPKGSFSTLEIQRTEQGDSAMYLCASSFGLAGVAQYFGPGTRLTVL.

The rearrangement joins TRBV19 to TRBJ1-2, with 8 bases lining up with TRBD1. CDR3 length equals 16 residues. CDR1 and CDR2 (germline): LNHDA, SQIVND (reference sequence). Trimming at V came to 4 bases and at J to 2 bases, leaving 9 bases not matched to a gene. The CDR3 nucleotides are TGTGCCAGTAGTACGAACGGACAGGGAAGAAACTATGGCTACACCTTC. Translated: CASSTNGQGRNYGYTF.